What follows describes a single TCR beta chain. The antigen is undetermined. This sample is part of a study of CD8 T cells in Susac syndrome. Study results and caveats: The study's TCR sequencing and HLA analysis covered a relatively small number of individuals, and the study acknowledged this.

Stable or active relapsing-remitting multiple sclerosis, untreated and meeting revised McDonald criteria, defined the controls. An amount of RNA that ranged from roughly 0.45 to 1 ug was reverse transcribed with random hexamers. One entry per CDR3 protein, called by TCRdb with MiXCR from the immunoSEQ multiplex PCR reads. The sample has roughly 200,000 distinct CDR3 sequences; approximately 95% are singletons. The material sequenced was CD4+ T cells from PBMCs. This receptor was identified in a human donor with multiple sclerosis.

The CDR3 DNA is TGCAGCGTTGGACAGGGTTATAGCAATCAGCCCCAGCATTTT. It translates to CSVGQGYSNQPQHF. The chain employs TRBV29-1 and TRBJ1-5; TRBD1 matches 7 bases. V shed 4 bases and J 0 bases; nucleotides not matched to a gene: 3. The germline V gene has CDR1 SQVTM and CDR2 ANQGSEA. This CDR3 is 14 amino acids long.